The T cell receptor beta chain under discussion was sequenced for a study of blood T cells in healthy people across ages. Turning to the study itself: About one barcoded beta molecule per two T cells came from capture by template switching.

On this clonotype itself: The antigen is undetermined.

Primed by a sample-barcoded 5' primer and a J-beta primer mix, a second PCR proceeded for 7 to 11 cycles. Each CDR3 protein gets one entry after TCRdb re-called the 5' RACE reads with MiXCR. Among about 620,000 distinct CDR3 sequences listed, around a fifth were seen once. General study results and limits: Comparison with aged donors showed that long-lived donors had more naive CD4+ cells and higher diversity. Higher naive T cell percentage went strongly together with higher TCR beta diversity.

The trim removed 4 bases at V and 5 bases at J, leaving 12 bases unmatched. In germline, CDR1 is MGHRA, CDR2 YSYEKL. There are 16 residues in the CDR3. This sequence originates from a man in his 70s in good health. V gene TRBV4-1 combines with J gene TRBJ2-7, with 9 positions matching TRBD1. The sequencing sample was made of blood. The CDR3 nucleotides read TGCGCCAGCAGCCCCCCGGACAGGGGACTTTTCGACGAGCAGTACTTC. Residues: CASSPPDRGLFDEQYF.